Listed here are 20 T cell receptor beta chains from one sample, sequenced in a study of cytomegalovirus exposure and HLA in healthy donors. The PCR used 60 Vbeta and 13 Jbeta primers. Clones were read by immunoSEQ multiplex PCR, and TCRdb kept only the in-frame ones, dropping some. The sample consists of 160,000 or so clones, roughly 80% of them appearing once. The sequenced sample consisted of PBMCs. These receptors all stem from a man aged 18 to 35 in good health and CMV-seronegative.

The J gene is TRBJ2-1, the V gene TRBV9, with TRBD2 as a possible D gene (5 bases). The CDR3 consists of 15 residues. V shed 1 base and J shed 10 bases, with 18 bases lying between them. The germline CDR1 and CDR2 sequences are SGDLS and YYNGEE. CDR3 sequence (DNA): TGTGCCAGCAGCGTAACCGGCGGGTCAGGCTGGGAGCAGTTCTTC. Encoded protein: CASSVTGGSGWEQFF. The full variable domain, completed using reference TRBV9 and TRBJ2-1, is DSGVTQTPKHLITATGQRVTLRCSPRSGDLSVYWYQQSLDQGLQFLIQYYNGEERAKGNILERFSAQQFPDLHSELNLSSLELGDSALYFCASSVTGGSGWEQFFGPGTRLTVL.

This clone showed up just once. The chain employs TRBV27 and TRBJ1-1; D call uncertain. Germline V gene sequence: CDR1 MNHEY, CDR2 SMNVEV (reference sequence). V lost 4 bases and J lost 4, with 16 bases in between. The length of the CDR3 is 15 residues. The CDR3: CASSSPRLSSTEAFF. DNA of the CDR3: TGTGCCAGCAGTTCCCCTAGGCTCTCGAGCACTGAAGCTTTCTTT.

This clone has a handful of counts. The rearrangement joins TRBV7-8 to TRBJ1-5; D is possibly TRBD1 (6 bases). The V gene's germline CDR1 is SGHVS and CDR2 FQNEAQ. This CDR3 contains 15 residues. The V gene lost 5 bases and the J gene lost 5 bases, with 16 bases spanning the gap. CDR3 protein: CASSPQTDRYQPQHF. CDR3 nucleotide sequence: TGTGCCAGCAGCCCCCAGACTGACAGGTATCAGCCCCAGCATTTT.

The rearrangement links TRBV9 to TRBJ2-5, with D hard to call. Germline loops: CDR1 SGDLS, CDR2 YYNGEE. The V end lost 4 bases, the J end lost 2 bases, and 12 bases lay between the germline ends. The CDR3 has 14 residues. The CDR3 sequence is CASSPPGRQETQYF. The CDR3 bases are TGTGCCAGCAGCCCCCCAGGCAGGCAAGAGACCCAGTACTTC.

This clone was seen a single time. The rearrangement joins TRBV6-1 to TRBJ1-2; D might be TRBD1 (5 bases). CDR1 and CDR2 from the germline V gene are MNHNS and SASEGT. This CDR3 comprises 14 residues. Trimming pared 2 bases from V and 8 bases from J, leaving 15 bases between. The CDR3 reads CASSELGQGGGYTF. The CDR3, as DNA: TGTGCCAGCAGTGAACTGGGGCAGGGCGGAGGCTACACCTTC.

The chain carries TRBV18 and TRBJ2-4; D may be TRBD1 (6 bases). The germline V gene has CDR1 KGHSH and CDR2 LQKENI. Trimming cost V 3 bases and J 0 bases, with 9 bases left between them. This CDR3 is 15 amino acids long. The CDR3 DNA follows: TGTGCCAGCTCACCGGGACAAACAGCCAAAAACATTCAGTACTTC. Protein: CASSPGQTAKNIQYF.

The V and J genes are TRBV27 and TRBJ1-5; 9 positions match TRBD1. The CDR3 is made up of 15 amino acids. Germline CDR1 reads MNHEY; CDR2 reads SMNVEV (reference sequence). V gave up 3 bases and J gave up 5 bases; unmatched junction bases: 5. This CDR3 is CASSFRDRVDQPQHF. DNA of the CDR3: TGTGCCAGCAGTTTCCGGGACAGGGTAGATCAGCCCCAGCATTTT.

The V gene is TRBV5-4, the J gene TRBJ2-1; weak D call: TRBD2 (5 bases). V was pared by 4 bases and J by 8 bases, with 16 bases between. The CDR3 totals 14 residues. Germline CDR1 and CDR2: SGHNT and YYREEE (reference sequence). The CDR3 DNA sequence: TGTGCCAGCAGCCCGGGTGGAGGCGGCTATGAGCAGTTCTTC. It yields the protein CASSPGGGGYEQFF.

This chain links TRBV4-1 with TRBJ2-7; D gene uncertain. This CDR3 comprises 13 residues. Germline V gene data show CDR1 as MGHRA and CDR2 as YSYEKL. With 1 base removed from V and 2 bases from J, the gap between germline ends came to 6 bases. CDR3 in DNA: TGCGCCAGCAGCCAAGTAGAGACCTACGAGCAGTACTTC. This translates into CASSQVETYEQYF.

The chain links TRBV4-1 to TRBJ2-3; 13 nucleotides align to TRBD2. V lost 2 bases and J lost 2; bases outside the gene matches: 7. Germline V gives CDR1 MGHRA, CDR2 YSYEKL. CDR3 length equals 18 residues. This CDR3 reads CASSQILGTSGDTDTQYF. For the CDR3, the DNA is TGCGCCAGCAGCCAAATCTTGGGGACTAGCGGGGACACAGATACGCAGTATTTT.

This clone was seen a handful of times. The J gene is TRBJ2-1, the V gene TRBV4-3; D is perhaps TRBD2 (5 bases). Germline CDR1 and CDR2: LGHNA and YSLEER. Trimming took 2 bases from V and 4 from J, leaving 12 bases between them. The CDR3 sequence is 15 residues long. CDR3 nucleotide sequence: TGCGCCAGCAGCCAACACGAGGGTCGGTACAATGAGCAGTTCTTC. It translates to CASSQHEGRYNEQFF.

The rearrangement links TRBV28 to TRBJ1-1; TRBD1 is a possible D gene (6 bases). Trimming shortened V by 7 bases and J by 11 bases, and 26 bases separated the two germline ends. The CDR3 has 15 residues. Germline V gene sequence: CDR1 MDHEN, CDR2 SYDVKM. The CDR3 loop is CASTPLRLRGLSAFF. CDR3 DNA sequence: TGTGCCAGCACCCCACTTCGTCTCAGGGGATTATCGGCTTTCTTT.

The chain carries TRBV7-2 and TRBJ2-7; D is possibly TRBD1 (5 bases). Trimming removed 6 bases from V and 1 base from J, with 16 bases in between. Germline assignment: CDR1 SGHTA and CDR2 FQGNSA. This CDR3 contains 15 residues. CDR3 protein: CASSTTLDSSYEQYF. CDR3 bases: TGTGCCAGCAGTACTACACTCGACAGTTCCTACGAGCAGTACTTC. The entire variable domain, with the rest obtained from reference TRBV7-2 and TRBJ2-7, is as follows: GAGVSQSPSNKVTEKGKDVELRCDPISGHTALYWYRQSLGQGLEFLIYFQGNSAPDKSGLPSDRFSAERTGGSVSTLTIQRTQQEDSAVYLCASSTTLDSSYEQYFGPGTRLTVT.

The chain carries TRBV6-1 and TRBJ1-1; 9 positions match TRBD1. V shed 1 base, J shed 9 bases, and the junction held 6 bases outside the gene matches. The CDR3 runs to 14 residues. The V gene's germline CDR1 is MNHNS and CDR2 SASEGT. CDR3 sequence reads: CASSEGPGTGKAFF. The CDR3 coding sequence is TGTGCCAGCAGTGAAGGCCCCGGGACAGGGAAAGCTTTCTTT.

This rearrangement joins TRBV9 to TRBJ1-1; TRBD1 matches 8 bases. Germline-derived CDR1 and CDR2 are SGDLS and YYNGEE. V was pared by 6 bases and J by 6 bases, with 7 bases of the junction left unmatched. The CDR3 consists of 13 residues. This CDR3 reads CASTGGLSAEAFF. The CDR3 coding sequence is TGTGCCAGCACAGGGGGCCTGAGCGCTGAAGCTTTCTTT.

The chain is built from TRBV28 and TRBJ2-1; tentative D call: TRBD2 (6 bases). CDR3 size: 14 residues. V lost 3 bases and J lost 3, with 9 bases in between. CDR1 MDHEN and CDR2 SYDVKM come from the germline V gene. This chain's CDR3 is CASSFLTSYNEQFF. The CDR3 DNA sequence: TGTGCCAGCAGTTTCCTGACTAGCTACAATGAGCAGTTCTTC.

The V and J genes are TRBV27 and TRBJ1-1; TRBD1 aligns across 10 bases. This CDR3 has 17 amino acids. The germline gives CDR1 MNHEY, CDR2 SMNVEV (reference sequence). V gave up 1 base and J gave up 5 bases; unmatched junction bases: 10. The CDR3 nucleotides are TGTGCCAGCAGTTTATTGTGGACAGGGGGGGAGAGGACTGAAGCTTTCTTT. Translating gives CASSLLWTGGERTEAFF.

V is TRBV2 and J is TRBJ2-1; TRBD2 matches 10 bases. Germline assignment: CDR1 SNHLY and CDR2 FYNNEI. The CDR3 length is 14 residues. With V trimmed by 6 bases and J by 9 bases, 8 bases remained unmatched. The CDR3 bases are TGTGCCAGCAGCAGGACTAGCGGTTACGGTGAGCAGTTCTTC. Its translation: CASSRTSGYGEQFF.

J is TRBJ2-3 and V is TRBV19; 8 nucleotides line up with TRBD1. The CDR3 extends over 16 amino acids. Germline loops: CDR1 LNHDA, CDR2 SQIVND (reference sequence). The V and J ends lost 7 bases and 4 bases, in that order; junction bases with no gene match: 13. The CDR3 bases are TGTGCCAGTACCGTATATGCAGGGGGCCTCTCAGATACGCAGTATTTT. Protein: CASTVYAGGLSDTQYF.

The V and J genes are TRBV5-1 and TRBJ2-5, with 9 bases identical to TRBD1. This CDR3 contains 14 residues. V shed 4 bases, J shed 1 base, and the junction held 2 bases outside the gene matches. Germline CDR1 reads SGHRS; CDR2 reads YFSETQ. CDR3 loop: CASSQQGAQETQYF. The CDR3 DNA follows: TGCGCCAGCAGCCAACAGGGGGCCCAAGAGACCCAGTACTTC.